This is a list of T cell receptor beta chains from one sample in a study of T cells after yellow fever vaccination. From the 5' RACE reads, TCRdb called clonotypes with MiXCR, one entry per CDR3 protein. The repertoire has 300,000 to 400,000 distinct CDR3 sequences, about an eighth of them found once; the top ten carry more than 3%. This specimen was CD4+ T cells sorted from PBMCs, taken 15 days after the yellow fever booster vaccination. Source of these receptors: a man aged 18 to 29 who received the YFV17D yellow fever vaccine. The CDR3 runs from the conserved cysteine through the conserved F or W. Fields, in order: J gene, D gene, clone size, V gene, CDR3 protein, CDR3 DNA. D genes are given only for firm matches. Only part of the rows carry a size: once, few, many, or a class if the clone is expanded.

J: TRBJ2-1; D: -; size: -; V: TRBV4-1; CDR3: CASSLGEYTYNEQFF; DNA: TGCGCCAGCAGCCTAGGCGAATATACCTACAATGAGCAGTTCTTC
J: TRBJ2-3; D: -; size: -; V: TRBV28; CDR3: CAATRRTFTDTQYF; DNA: TGTGCCGCGACCCGGAGAACCTTCACAGATACGCAGTATTTT
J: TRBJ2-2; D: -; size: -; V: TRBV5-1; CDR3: CASSLEFPIAELFF; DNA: TGCGCCAGCAGCTTGGAGTTCCCCATCGCGGAGCTGTTTTTT
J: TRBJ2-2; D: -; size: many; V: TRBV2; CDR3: CASSVDYTGELFF; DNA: TGTGCCAGCAGCGTTGATTACACCGGGGAGCTGTTTTTT
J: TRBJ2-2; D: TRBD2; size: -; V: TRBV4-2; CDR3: CASSSETSGGTGELFF; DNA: TGTGCCAGCAGCTCCGAGACTAGCGGGGGCACCGGGGAGCTGTTTTTT
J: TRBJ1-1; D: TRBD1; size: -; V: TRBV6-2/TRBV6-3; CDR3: CASSYPDRGIVYTEAFF; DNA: TGTGCCAGCAGTTACCCGGACAGGGGGATTGTTTACACTGAAGCTTTCTTT
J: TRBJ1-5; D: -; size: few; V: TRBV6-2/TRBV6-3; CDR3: CASSYYFSQPQHF; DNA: TGTGCCAGCAGTTACTACTTCAGTCAGCCCCAGCATTTT
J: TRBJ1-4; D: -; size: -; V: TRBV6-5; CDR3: CASRLSAATNEKLFF; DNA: TGTGCCAGCAGGCTATCAGCAGCAACTAATGAAAAACTGTTTTTT
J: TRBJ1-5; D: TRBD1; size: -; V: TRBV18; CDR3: CASSHTTGTGAQGRLKTQHF; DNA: TGTGCCAGCTCACATACGACCGGGACAGGGGCGCAAGGCCGGTTAAAGACCCAGCATTTT
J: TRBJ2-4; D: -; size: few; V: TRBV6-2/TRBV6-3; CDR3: CASSYQRSKNIQYF; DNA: TGTGCCAGCAGTTACCAGCGATCCAAAAACATTCAGTACTTC
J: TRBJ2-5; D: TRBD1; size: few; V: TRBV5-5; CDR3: CASSLAIRRTGASETQYF; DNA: TGTGCCAGCAGCTTGGCCATTCGTAGGACAGGGGCTTCCGAGACCCAGTACTTC
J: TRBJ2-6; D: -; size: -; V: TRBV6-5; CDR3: CASSYFGTSGANVLTF; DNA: TGTGCCAGCAGTTACTTCGGAACATCTGGGGCCAACGTCCTGACTTTC
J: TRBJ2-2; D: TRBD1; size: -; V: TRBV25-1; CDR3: CASSRQGHGELFF; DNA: TGTGCCAGCAGTAGACAGGGTCACGGGGAGCTGTTTTTT